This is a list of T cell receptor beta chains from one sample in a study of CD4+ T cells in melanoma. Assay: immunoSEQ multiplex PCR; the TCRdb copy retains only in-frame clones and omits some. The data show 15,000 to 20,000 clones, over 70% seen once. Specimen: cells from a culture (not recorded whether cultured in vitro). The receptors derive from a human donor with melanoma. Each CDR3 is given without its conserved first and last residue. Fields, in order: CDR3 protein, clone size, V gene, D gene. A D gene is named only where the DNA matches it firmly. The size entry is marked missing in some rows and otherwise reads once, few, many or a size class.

CDR3: ASSPDRRQPQH; size: .; V: TRBV11-2; D: .
CDR3: AIALADTTDTQY; size: few; V: TRBV10-3; D: TRBD2
CDR3: ASSSPTGISNQPQH; size: .; V: TRBV6-6; D: .
CDR3: ASSREQGDTEAF; size: .; V: TRBV18; D: TRBD1
CDR3: ASSENRNLGEKLF; size: few; V: TRBV6-1; D: .
CDR3: ASSRGGTGGPPLH; size: .; V: TRBV6-1; D: TRBD1
CDR3: ASSPRGRVTDTQY; size: .; V: TRBV2; D: TRBD1
CDR3: ASSNGRYGYT; size: few; V: TRBV19; D: .
CDR3: ASSTSTGTGGF; size: .; V: TRBV7-2; D: .
CDR3: SVVKARSYT; size: .; V: TRBV29-1; D: .
CDR3: ASSQQGAPNEKLF; size: once; V: TRBV11-1; D: TRBD1
CDR3: AWSGPENQPQH; size: once; V: TRBV30; D: .
CDR3: ASSEAGVLEKLF; size: .; V: TRBV6-1; D: .
CDR3: ATSRDGGREGYT; size: .; V: TRBV15; D: .
CDR3: ASSYGRAYGYT; size: .; V: TRBV6-6; D: .
CDR3: ASSLDPGGLFNEQF; size: .; V: TRBV4-2; D: TRBD2
CDR3: ASSVYGALFVYGYT; size: .; V: TRBV5-1; D: .
CDR3: ASKGQMNTGELF; size: .; V: TRBV2; D: .
CDR3: ASSLDGGAGTDTQY; size: .; V: TRBV5-4; D: TRBD2
CDR3: ASRSQDGRGYGTQY; size: .; V: TRBV4-1; D: .
CDR3: ASSHIPGGASEQY; size: .; V: TRBV14; D: .
CDR3: ASSLGQATDTQY; size: .; V: TRBV5-1; D: TRBD1
CDR3: ASSNRYSGNTIY; size: .; V: TRBV2; D: .
CDR3: ASSLQHGGRGGTDTQY; size: few; V: TRBV11-2; D: .
CDR3: AWSVYGTVSNQPQH; size: .; V: TRBV30; D: TRBD1
CDR3: ASSLGGDSPLH; size: .; V: TRBV5-1; D: .
CDR3: ASSLARPTGSVETQY; size: few; V: TRBV7-9; D: TRBD1
CDR3: ASSHRYEQY; size: .; V: TRBV6-6; D: .
CDR3: ASSTMRNTGELF; size: .; V: TRBV19; D: .
CDR3: AWSAGNTIY; size: .; V: TRBV30; D: .
CDR3: ASSQREGQPQH; size: .; V: TRBV4-1; D: .
CDR3: ASSYHEQF; size: .; V: TRBV7-9; D: .
CDR3: ASSSILGTEAF; size: .; V: TRBV9; D: .
CDR3: ASSPRTSLAGELF; size: few; V: TRBV9; D: TRBD2
CDR3: ASSYSADTQY; size: .; V: TRBV18; D: .
CDR3: ASSLGLAGSDTQY; size: .; V: TRBV7-9; D: TRBD2
CDR3: ASSLAGRTGELF; size: once; V: TRBV7-2; D: .
CDR3: ASSLDGHSPLH; size: .; V: TRBV5-1; D: .
CDR3: ASQINQRTYGYT; size: .; V: TRBV2; D: .
CDR3: ASSDSGGSDTQY; size: .; V: TRBV5-4; D: .
CDR3: ASSPGGASMFRGKNIQY; size: .; V: TRBV4-2; D: .
CDR3: ALQGRRTDTQY; size: .; V: TRBV2; D: .
CDR3: ASSASLLGGNTEAF; size: .; V: TRBV2; D: .
CDR3: ASSEEAGGPYEQY; size: .; V: TRBV10-2; D: TRBD2
CDR3: ASSIAGGPLSYNEQF; size: .; V: TRBV4-2; D: TRBD2
CDR3: ASSLGQGFHEQY; size: .; V: TRBV5-1; D: TRBD1
CDR3: ASSLVLGKGVSNTEAF; size: few; V: TRBV11-2; D: .
CDR3: ASRLTPSSYNEQF; size: .; V: TRBV5-4; D: .
CDR3: ASSLEGIEYNSPLH; size: .; V: TRBV7-3; D: .
CDR3: ASSLAGTLNTGELF; size: .; V: TRBV5-1; D: .
CDR3: ASSPGSRMEKLF; size: .; V: TRBV18; D: .
CDR3: ASGQGWGYGYT; size: .; V: TRBV2; D: TRBD1
CDR3: ASSLEWTGTTEAF; size: .; V: TRBV5-1; D: TRBD1
CDR3: ASSSSGTGPYEQY; size: .; V: TRBV5-1; D: TRBD1
CDR3: ASSLAGTKTYEQY; size: .; V: TRBV11-2; D: .
CDR3: AISAQRATYEQY; size: few; V: TRBV10-3; D: .
CDR3: ASSPTGTTDRLVF; size: few; V: TRBV9; D: TRBD2
CDR3: ASSLPSTGGKLF; size: .; V: TRBV7-9; D: TRBD1
CDR3: ASSARINNEQF; size: .; V: TRBV9; D: .
CDR3: ASSRQQAYEQY; size: .; V: TRBV5-1; D: .